Following are 32 T cell receptor beta chains from one sample sequenced in a study of shared clonotypes between healthy human individuals. The method was immunoSEQ multiplex PCR; TCRdb's version includes in-frame clones alone and lacks a portion of them. The top ten hold roughly 0.13% of the sample, which has roughly 2 million clones, approximately 94% seen once. The sequencing sample was made of naive CD4+ T cells sorted from blood. Subset indicated: CD45RA+ positively selected. The source is a man aged 18 to 29 in good health.

This clone was found once. The rearrangement uses TRBV7-9 and TRBJ1-3; D is perhaps TRBD1 (6 bases). Germline CDR1 reads SEHNR; CDR2 reads FQNEAQ (reference sequence). Between the trimmed V and J ends, which lost 5 bases and 4 bases, there was a span of 12 bases. The length of the CDR3 is 14 residues. The CDR3 region has the DNA TGTGCCAGCAGCCGGACAGTAGAGGGAAACACCATATATTTT. Residues: CASSRTVEGNTIYF.

As regards this clone: The sample carries other DNA sequences with the same CDR3. J is TRBJ2-7 and V is TRBV28; TRBD1 agrees at 7 bases. Germline V gene data show CDR1 as MDHEN and CDR2 as SYDVKM. The CDR3 sequence is 14 residues long. V lost 6 bases and J lost 2; bases outside the gene matches: 7. This CDR3 is CASSSGTETYEQYF. The DNA of the CDR3 is TGTGCCAGCAGCTCCGGGACAGAGACCTACGAGCAGTACTTC.

The V and J genes are TRBV19 and TRBJ1-5, with 10 positions matching TRBD1. The V and J ends lost 6 bases and 4 bases, in that order; junction bases with no gene match: 6. CDR3 length: 15 residues. Germline lookup yields CDR1 LNHDA and CDR2 SQIVND (reference sequence). The CDR3 sequence is CASRSRDRGNQPQHF. In DNA, the CDR3 is TGTGCCAGTAGATCGCGGGACAGGGGTAATCAGCCCCAGCATTTT. Combining the CDR3 with reference TRBV19 and TRBJ1-5 gives the whole variable domain DGGITQSPKYLFRKEGQNVTLSCEQNLNHDAMYWYRQDPGQGLRLIYYSQIVNDFQKGDIAEGYSVSREKKESFPLTVTSAQKNPTAFYLCASRSRDRGNQPQHFGDGTRLSIL.

This sequence joins TRBV4-2 and TRBJ2-1; the D is unclear. Trimming cost V 0 bases and J 6 bases, with 3 bases left between them. The CDR3 spans 12 residues. CDR1 is LGHNA and CDR2 is YNFKEQ in the germline V gene. Written as DNA, the CDR3 is TGTGCCAGCAGCCAAGACCTCAATGAGCAGTTCTTC. Amino acid sequence: CASSQDLNEQFF.

The rearrangement uses TRBV4-1 and TRBJ2-3, with D maybe TRBD1 (5 bases). Germline V gene data show CDR1 as MGHRA and CDR2 as YSYEKL. The germline V and J ends were trimmed by 4 bases and 5 bases, with 13 bases remaining between them. The CDR3 is made up of 14 amino acids. For the CDR3, the DNA is TGCGCCAGCAGCCTTCTTGCAGGGCAAGATACGCAGTATTTT. Protein product: CASSLLAGQDTQYF.

V gene TRBV6-9 combines with J gene TRBJ2-5, with D unclear. The germline CDR1 and CDR2 sequences are MNHGY and SVAAGI. Trimming removed 6 bases at V and 7 bases at J, with 12 bases between. The CDR3 has 12 amino acids. The CDR3 DNA sequence: TGTGCCAGCAGCCTGGCCCCTGGGACCCAGTACTTC. Its protein is CASSLAPGTQYF.

The chain uses TRBV5-6 and TRBJ1-6; 9 nucleotides align to TRBD1. CDR1 and CDR2 from the germline V gene are SGHDT and YYEEEE. After removal of 0 bases from V and 16 bases from J, the junction contained 11 bases not matched to a gene. This CDR3 is built from 15 residues. Here the CDR3 DNA reads TGTGCCAGCAGCTTGGGTAAGGACAGGGGTGAAAAGCTCCACTTT. This codes for CASSLGKDRGEKLHF.

The genes are TRBV5-1 and TRBJ2-3; the D is unclear. The germline V gene encodes CDR1 SGHRS and CDR2 YFSETQ. The V end lost 6 bases, the J end lost 3 bases, and 8 bases lay between the germline ends. This CDR3 has 12 amino acids. Here the CDR3 reads CASTESTDTQYF. The CDR3 nucleotides read TGCGCCAGCACCGAGAGTACAGATACGCAGTATTTT.

The rearrangement uses TRBV7-9 and TRBJ1-2; maybe TRBD1 (6 bases). CDR1 SEHNR and CDR2 FQNEAQ come from the germline V gene (reference sequence). The CDR3 spans 16 residues. Trimming shortened V by 4 bases and J by 4 bases, and 19 bases separated the two germline ends. CDR3 loop: CASSYLTGAVVYGYTF. CDR3 nucleotides: TGTGCCAGCAGCTATCTGACAGGCGCTGTCGTCTATGGCTACACCTTC.

The genes are TRBV10-3 and TRBJ1-1; 7 bases match TRBD1. Looked up from germline, CDR1 is ENHRY and CDR2 is SYGVKD. The V and J ends lost 4 bases and 2 bases, in that order; junction bases with no gene match: 4. This CDR3 region has 14 residues. The CDR3 nucleotides are TGTGCCATCAGTGGACAGGGACCCAACACTGAAGCTTTCTTT. This encodes CAISGQGPNTEAFF.

V gene TRBV25-1 combines with J gene TRBJ2-2; the D gene could be TRBD1 or TRBD2 (5 bases each). This CDR3 comprises 17 residues. Trimming stripped 0 bases from V and 2 bases from J, with 13 bases between. Germline CDR1 reads MGHDK; CDR2 reads SYGVNS. Written as DNA, the CDR3 is TGTGCCAGCAGTGAATATCCCGGGACGGGAAACACCGGGGAGCTGTTTTTT. Residues: CASSEYPGTGNTGELFF.

This chain joins TRBV5-4 and TRBJ2-1; the match to TRBD2 covers 8 bases. Per the germline V gene, CDR1 is SGHNT and CDR2 is YYREEE (reference sequence). Germline trimming cut 1 base from V and 7 bases from J; bases unmatched to any gene: 10. The CDR3 consists of 16 residues. CDR3: CASSLRPGGPENEQFF. Here the CDR3 DNA reads TGTGCCAGCAGCTTGCGGCCGGGGGGGCCGGAAAATGAGCAGTTCTTC.

The gene calls are TRBV15 and TRBJ1-6, with D uncertain. The germline gives CDR1 LNHNV, CDR2 YYDKDF (reference sequence). The CDR3 sequence is 19 residues long. The V end was cut by 5 bases, the J end by 2 bases, with 22 bases between. The CDR3 protein is CATSLRAARVVTYNSPLHF. CDR3 DNA sequence: TGTGCCACCAGCTTAAGGGCAGCCAGAGTAGTGACCTATAATTCACCCCTCCACTTT.

Concerning this clone itself: Other DNA sequences in this sample translate to the same CDR3. The chain combines TRBV28 with TRBJ2-7; 8 nucleotides align to TRBD1. CDR1 and CDR2 (germline): MDHEN, SYDVKM. The CDR3 extends over 15 amino acids. The ends lost 2 bases at V and 3 bases at J; junction bases unmatched: 6. The CDR3 loop is CASSLPGQGNYEQYF. The CDR3, as DNA: TGTGCCAGCAGTTTACCCGGACAGGGTAACTACGAGCAGTACTTC.

The V and J genes are TRBV28 and TRBJ1-2; D ambiguous. Germline CDR1 is MDHEN and CDR2 is SYDVKM. V lost 5 bases to trimming and J lost 8 bases, with 15 bases between them. This CDR3 spans 13 amino acids. CDR3 sequence (DNA): TGTGCCAGCAGTCCCGGACGGATGGAAGGCTACACCTTC. This encodes CASSPGRMEGYTF.

V and J are TRBV9 and TRBJ2-3; 9 nucleotides agree with TRBD2. J lost 0 bases, V lost 0 bases, and 5 bases had no gene match. The CDR3 consists of 17 residues. Looked up from germline, CDR1 is SGDLS and CDR2 is YYNGEE. The CDR3 region has the DNA TGTGCCAGCAGCGTAGGGGGACTAGCCAAAAGCACAGATACGCAGTATTTT. Translating gives CASSVGGLAKSTDTQYF. Filled out from reference TRBV9 and TRBJ2-3, the complete variable domain reads DSGVTQTPKHLITATGQRVTLRCSPRSGDLSVYWYQQSLDQGLQFLIQYYNGEERAKGNILERFSAQQFPDLHSELNLSSLELGDSALYFCASSVGGLAKSTDTQYFGPGTRLTVL.

This clone was detected only once. This chain uses TRBV6-4 with TRBJ2-1; possible D gene TRBD2, 5 bases. The CDR3 runs 13 residues. V was pared by 5 bases and J by 4 bases, with 9 bases between. Germline V gives CDR1 MRHNA, CDR2 SNTAGT. The CDR3 sequence is CASSPGVYNEQFF. CDR3 in DNA: TGTGCCAGCAGTCCCGGGGTTTACAATGAGCAGTTCTTC.

The chain uses TRBV27 and TRBJ2-3, with TRBD2 identical over 14 bases. Losses at the gene ends were 1 base for V and 4 bases for J; bases not matched to a gene: 4. Germline lookup yields CDR1 MNHEY and CDR2 SMNVEV (reference sequence). This CDR3 contains 17 residues. The CDR3: CASSLYGTSGRADTQYF. The CDR3 DNA reads as TGTGCCAGCAGTTTATACGGGACTAGCGGGAGAGCAGATACGCAGTATTTT.

A single count supports this clone. The V call is TRBV10-3, the J call TRBJ2-7, with 8 bases matching TRBD1. CDR3 length: 14 residues. The V gene end was trimmed by 6 bases and the J gene end by 1 base; junction bases not matched to a gene: 5. The V gene's germline CDR1 is ENHRY and CDR2 SYGVKD. CDR3: CAIRAGTGSYEQYF. Here the CDR3 DNA reads TGTGCCATCAGAGCCGGGACAGGTTCCTACGAGCAGTACTTC.

CDR3 DNA: TGCGCCAGCAGCTTGGGAGGGGCGTCCCTCTCTGGGGCCAACGTCCTGACTTTC. Protein product: CASSLGGASLSGANVLTF. This rearrangement joins TRBV5-1 to TRBJ2-6; D may correspond to TRBD1 or TRBD2 (5 bases each). The CDR3 has 18 residues. V gave up 0 bases and J gave up 0 bases, with 13 bases separating them. In germline, CDR1 is SGHRS, CDR2 YFSETQ.

The V and J genes are TRBV6-1 and TRBJ1-4; D gene uncertain. The V end lost 10 bases, the J end lost 5 bases, and 14 bases lay between the germline ends. CDR1 is MNHNS and CDR2 is SASEGT in the germline V gene. The CDR3 has 13 amino acids. The CDR3: CATRKVGNEKLFF. For the CDR3, the DNA is TGTGCCACCCGGAAGGTGGGGAATGAAAAACTGTTTTTT.

As to this clone: This sample also contains other DNA sequences that code for the same CDR3. The chain couples TRBV6-5 to TRBJ2-5; D is unclear. The CDR3 has 11 residues. Germline CDR1 MNHEY, CDR2 SVGAGI. V lost 3 bases and J lost 3, with 2 bases in between. CDR3 sequence reads: CASSYKETQYF. For the CDR3, the DNA is TGTGCCAGCAGTTATAAAGAGACCCAGTACTTC.

The rearrangement links TRBV30 to TRBJ1-3, with D tentatively TRBD1 (6 bases). The CDR3 consists of 16 residues. V was cut by 0 bases and J by 0 bases, with 12 bases left in between. CDR1 is GTSNPN and CDR2 is SVGIG in the germline V gene (reference sequence). The CDR3 region is CAWSVLRTDSGNTIYF. The CDR3 DNA is TGTGCCTGGAGTGTACTTAGGACAGACTCTGGAAACACCATATATTTT.

V gene TRBV7-6 combines with J gene TRBJ2-5; 7 positions agree with TRBD1. Germline trimming cut 4 bases from V and 1 base from J; bases unmatched to any gene: 6. The germline V gene encodes CDR1 SGHVS and CDR2 FNYEAQ. The CDR3 has 15 amino acids. The CDR3 region is CASSSQGTAQETQYF. The CDR3 DNA reads TGTGCCAGCAGCTCACAAGGGACAGCCCAAGAGACCCAGTACTTC.

The rearrangement joins TRBV5-1 to TRBJ1-3, with 7 bases fitting TRBD1. Trimming cost V 8 bases and J 0 bases; bases outside gene matches: 5. CDR3 size: 14 residues. Germline values: CDR1 SGHRS, CDR2 YFSETQ. CDR3 amino acids: CASRDSNSGNTIYF. In nucleotides, the CDR3 is TGCGCCAGTCGGGACAGCAACTCTGGAAACACCATATATTTT.

V is TRBV6-1 and J is TRBJ2-7; TRBD1 agrees at 7 bases. V gave up 7 bases and J gave up 3 bases; unmatched junction bases: 12. The CDR3 is 15 residues long. The germline CDR1 and CDR2 sequences are MNHNS and SASEGT. CDR3 nucleotides: TGTGCCAGCACCCAAGCAGAGGGGGCATTCTACGAGCAGTACTTC. Translated: CASTQAEGAFYEQYF.

Concerning this clone: Other nucleotide sequences in the sample specify the same CDR3. This chain connects TRBV6-5 to TRBJ2-5; D is undetermined. Germline CDR1 MNHEY, CDR2 SVGAGI. Between the trimmed V and J ends, which lost 0 bases and 1 base, there was a span of 3 bases. CDR3 length equals 13 residues. The CDR3 DNA reads as TGTGCCAGCAGTTACTCGACCCAAGAGACCCAGTACTTC. It translates to CASSYSTQETQYF.

About this clone itself: Within the sample, other DNA sequences also encode this same CDR3. The chain carries TRBV5-1 and TRBJ1-3; 7 nucleotides align to TRBD1. CDR3 length: 14 residues. Germline CDR1 is SGHRS and CDR2 is YFSETQ. V lost 4 bases to trimming and J lost 2 bases; unmatched junction nucleotides: 3. The CDR3 DNA reads TGCGCCAGCAGCACCGGGACAGCTGGAAACACCATATATTTT. It codes for CASSTGTAGNTIYF. The full variable domain, with the rest looked up from reference TRBV5-1 and TRBJ1-3, is KAGVTQTPRYLIKTRGQQVTLSCSPISGHRSVSWYQQTPGQGLQFLFEYFSETQRNKGNFPGRFSGRQFSNSRSEMNVSTLELGDSALYLCASSTGTAGNTIYFGEGSWLTVV.

J is TRBJ1-5 and V is TRBV28; 7 bases are a match to TRBD1. The V segment lost 6 bases and the J segment 6 bases; nucleotides outside the gene matches: 11. Germline V gives CDR1 MDHEN, CDR2 SYDVKM. The CDR3 is made up of 15 amino acids. The chain's CDR3 is CASSRTVQGGQPQHF. CDR3 DNA sequence: TGTGCCAGCAGCCGGACAGTTCAGGGGGGTCAGCCCCAGCATTTT.

J is TRBJ1-1 and V is TRBV6-1; perhaps TRBD1 as D (6 bases). Germline assignment: CDR1 MNHNS and CDR2 SASEGT. V lost 2 bases and J lost 1, with 17 bases in between. The CDR3 has 17 residues. The CDR3 loop reads CASSEKALRGSNTEAFF. The CDR3 DNA reads TGTGCCAGCAGTGAAAAGGCGCTGAGGGGGTCGAACACTGAAGCTTTCTTT.

V gene TRBV19 combines with J gene TRBJ1-2; D ambiguous. Germline loops: CDR1 LNHDA, CDR2 SQIVND (reference sequence). V shed 2 bases and J shed 2 bases, with 6 bases lying between them. This CDR3 comprises 13 residues. The DNA of the CDR3 is TGTGCCAGTAGTATAACCAGAAACTATGGCTACACCTTC. This translates into CASSITRNYGYTF.

The V gene is TRBV1, the J gene TRBJ2-4; the table's D call, TRBD1, has no DNA check behind it. TRBV1 is termed a pseudogene. The CDR3 has 17 residues. CDR3 amino acids: CTSSRTDSSLAKNIQYF. The CDR3 bases are TGCACCAGCAGCCGAACGGACAGCTCATTAGCCAAAAACATTCAGTACTTC.